This passage covers 11 T cell receptor beta chains from one sample sequenced in a study of T cell responses to AZD1222 COVID-19 vaccine. The assay was immunoSEQ multiplex PCR, and TCRdb's table has in-frame clones only and misses some. The sample records 120,000 or so clones, approximately 90% being singletons. This specimen was peripheral blood, taken on day 0 of AZD1222 vaccination. These receptors all stem from an adult in good health.

The chain links TRBV10-3 to TRBJ2-2; either TRBD1 or TRBD2 may supply D (6 bases each). Trimming pared 10 bases from V and 2 bases from J, leaving 14 bases between. The V gene's germline CDR1 is ENHRY and CDR2 SYGVKD. The CDR3 spans 14 residues. CDR3 bases: TGTGCCACTCGGGGGACAAGTAACACCGGGGAGCTGTTTTTT. Translated: CATRGTSNTGELFF.

The rearrangement joins TRBV10-3 to TRBJ1-1, with TRBD1 as a possible D gene (6 bases). Germline-derived CDR1 and CDR2 are ENHRY and SYGVKD. The CDR3 consists of 13 residues. Deletions cut 5 bases from V and 6 bases from J, with 13 bases between. CDR3 residues: CAISYRESAEAFF. The CDR3 bases are TGTGCCATCAGTTACAGGGAGAGCGCTGAAGCTTTCTTT.

The CDR3 loop reads CASSSPLPPYEQYV. The CDR3 bases are TGTGCCAGCAGTTCGCCCCTTCCCCCCTACGAGCAGTACGTC. The J gene is TRBJ2-7, the V gene TRBV28; no reliable D call. Looked up from germline, CDR1 is MDHEN and CDR2 is SYDVKM. CDR3 length: 14 amino acids. The V and J ends lost 4 bases and 2 bases respectively, with 12 bases between them.

This clone was seen a single time. V and J are TRBV7-9 and TRBJ2-7; no firm D call. The CDR3 runs to 16 residues. The ends were cut back, 4 bases at V and 0 bases at J, with 16 bases in the middle. CDR1 and CDR2 (germline): SEHNR, FQNEAQ (reference sequence). The CDR3 reads CASSSAETKSSYEQYV. For the CDR3, the DNA is TGTGCCAGCAGCTCAGCAGAGACCAAGAGCTCCTACGAGCAGTACGTC.

The chain employs TRBV18 and TRBJ1-5; 7 nucleotides align to TRBD1. CDR1 and CDR2 (germline): KGHSH, LQKENI. The trim removed 1 base at V and 4 bases at J, leaving 1 base unmatched. The CDR3 runs to 14 residues. In DNA form, the CDR3 reads TGTGCCAGCTCACCACTGGACAGGAATCAGCCCCAGCATTTT. Encoded protein: CASSPLDRNQPQHF. Full variable domain (rest looked up from reference TRBV18 and TRBJ1-5): NAGVMQNPRHLVRRRGQEARLRCSPMKGHSHVYWYRQLPEEGLKFMVYLQKENIIDESGMPKERFSAEFPKEGPSILRIQQVVRGDSAAYFCASSPLDRNQPQHFGDGTRLSIL.

The chain uses TRBV3-1 (or the pseudogene TRBV3-2) and TRBJ1-5; unclear D gene. The CDR3 is 15 amino acids. CDR1 is LGHDT and CDR2 is YNNKEL in the germline V gene (reference sequence). The V and J ends lost 1 base and 4 bases respectively, with 11 bases between them. CDR3 in amino acids: CASSQGSVGNQPQHF. DNA of the CDR3: TGTGCCAGCAGCCAAGGGTCCGTAGGGAATCAGCCCCAGCATTTT.

This clone was detected once. The chain couples TRBV30 to TRBJ2-7; TRBD2 matches at 7 bases. Per the germline V gene, CDR1 is GTSNPN and CDR2 is SVGIG (reference sequence). The CDR3 consists of 16 residues. The ends lost 5 bases at V and 0 bases at J; junction bases unmatched: 13. CDR3 sequence reads: CAWGTVQRGPSYEQYV. The CDR3 nucleotides are TGTGCCTGGGGGACCGTACAGCGGGGACCCTCCTACGAGCAGTACGTC.

The CDR3 loop is CASSSRGTDTYEQYV. CDR3 sequence (DNA): TGTGCCAGCAGCTCTCGCGGGACGGATACCTACGAGCAGTACGTC. The gene calls are TRBV5-4 and TRBJ2-7, with D perhaps TRBD2 (6 bases). The germline gives CDR1 SGHNT, CDR2 YYREEE (reference sequence). Deletions cut 3 bases from V and 2 bases from J, with 15 bases between. The CDR3 is 15 amino acids.

This chain connects TRBV18 to TRBJ1-5; 8 positions agree with TRBD1. This CDR3 is 16 amino acids long. Germline V gene sequence: CDR1 KGHSH, CDR2 LQKENI. V was clipped by 5 bases and J by 1 base; unmatched bases: 7. The CDR3 bases are TGTGCCAGCTCATCTCTTGGACAGGGAAGCAATCAGCCCCAGCATTTT. This sequence encodes CASSSLGQGSNQPQHF. Full variable domain (rest looked up from reference TRBV18 and TRBJ1-5): NAGVMQNPRHLVRRRGQEARLRCSPMKGHSHVYWYRQLPEEGLKFMVYLQKENIIDESGMPKERFSAEFPKEGPSILRIQQVVRGDSAAYFCASSSLGQGSNQPQHFGDGTRLSIL.

V is TRBV18 and J is TRBJ2-1; tentative D call: TRBD2 (6 bases). Trimming removed 3 bases from V and 5 bases from J, with 14 bases in between. This CDR3 spans 15 amino acids. Germline V gene data show CDR1 as KGHSH and CDR2 as LQKENI. The CDR3: CASSPRRERDNEQFF. The CDR3 DNA follows: TGTGCCAGCTCACCCCGGCGTGAGCGGGACAATGAGCAGTTCTTC.

This clone was counted between two and nine times. The V and J genes are TRBV2 and TRBJ2-1, with D perhaps TRBD2 (5 bases). The CDR3 has 15 residues. Germline CDR1 SNHLY, CDR2 FYNNEI. V was cut by 7 bases and J by 0 bases, with 13 bases left in between. CDR3 DNA: TGTGCCAGCACTGCTGAGCGGATCTCCTACAATGAGCAGTTCTTC. Protein: CASTAERISYNEQFF. The whole variable domain, remainder taken from reference TRBV2 and TRBJ2-1, is EPEVTQTPSHQVTQMGQEVILRCVPISNHLYFYWYRQILGQKVEFLVSFYNNEISEKSEIFDDQFSVERPDGSNFTLKIRSTKLEDSAMYFCASTAERISYNEQFFGPGTRLTVL.